Below, one T cell receptor (beta chain) is given with its context. The antigen is unknown. The protocol was immunoSEQ multiplex PCR, while the TCRdb copy is restricted to in-frame clones and leaves out a portion. The sample contains about 140,000 clones, approximately 91% of which appear only once. These data originate in a study of T cell responses to AZD1222 COVID-19 vaccine. Across the whole study: Pooling covered second doses at about 4 or about 12 weeks.

Per germline, CDR1 KGHSH and CDR2 LQKENI. This CDR3 is 18 amino acids long. The V gene lost 2 bases and the J gene lost 0 bases, with 17 bases spanning the gap. General study findings and limits: Every sample of the repertoires postdated the peak T cell response. Spike-specific TCR breadth rose after two AZD1222 doses, and depth rose as well. Donors were largely white British and mainly female; clonal diversity was possibly underestimated.

The receptor's source is an adult in good health. This chain uses TRBV18 with TRBJ2-1; possible D gene TRBD2, 5 bases. This sample comprised peripheral blood, obtained on day 0 of AZD1222 vaccination. CDR3 in amino acids: CASSPLAAIGGSYNEQFF. The CDR3 bases are TGTGCCAGCTCACCATTGGCGGCAATCGGAGGCTCCTACAATGAGCAGTTCTTC.